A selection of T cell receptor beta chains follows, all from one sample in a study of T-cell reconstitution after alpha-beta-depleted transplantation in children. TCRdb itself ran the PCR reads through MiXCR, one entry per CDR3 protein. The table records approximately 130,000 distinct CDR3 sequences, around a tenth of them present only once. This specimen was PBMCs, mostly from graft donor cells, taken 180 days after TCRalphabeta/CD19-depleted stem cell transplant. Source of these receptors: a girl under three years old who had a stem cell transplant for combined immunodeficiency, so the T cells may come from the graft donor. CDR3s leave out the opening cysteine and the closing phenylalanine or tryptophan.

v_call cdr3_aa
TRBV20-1 SASGGRATNEKLF
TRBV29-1 SVDRGQGETQF
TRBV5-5 ASSLDRWQGTNIQY
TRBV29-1 SVLQGADTQY
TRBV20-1 SATNGDSTDTQY
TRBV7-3 ASSLGAGGDYGYT
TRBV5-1 ASSPRLKTGPYEQY
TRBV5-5 ASSLEPRNYGYT
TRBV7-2 ASSLLAVPTDTQY
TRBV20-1 SARDGQGRLRAF
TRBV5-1 ASSLEVGGQKTQY
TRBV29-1 SVEGVYEQY
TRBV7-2 ASSLAWQVHTIY
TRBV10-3 AIGNTSRLFNEQF
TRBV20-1 SASKTVIGNTIY
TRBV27 ASSPGLAGRTGELF
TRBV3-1 ASSRSEVSEQF
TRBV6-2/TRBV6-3 ASSPRGWSTDTQY
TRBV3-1 ASSQGRLALQY
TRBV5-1 ASSLGTNSGELF
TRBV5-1 ASSTFSGSYEQY
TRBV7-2 ASSLAENTGELF
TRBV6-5 ASSLTGSQY
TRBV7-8 ASSTGLAGTDTQY
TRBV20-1 SATTGEYLLNYEQY
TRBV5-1 ASTRLAGGTDTQY
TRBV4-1 ASSHIKRYNKQF
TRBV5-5 ASSLFAGVRAIGQF
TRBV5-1 ASSWGKSYEQY
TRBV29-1 SARSSGRGQETQY